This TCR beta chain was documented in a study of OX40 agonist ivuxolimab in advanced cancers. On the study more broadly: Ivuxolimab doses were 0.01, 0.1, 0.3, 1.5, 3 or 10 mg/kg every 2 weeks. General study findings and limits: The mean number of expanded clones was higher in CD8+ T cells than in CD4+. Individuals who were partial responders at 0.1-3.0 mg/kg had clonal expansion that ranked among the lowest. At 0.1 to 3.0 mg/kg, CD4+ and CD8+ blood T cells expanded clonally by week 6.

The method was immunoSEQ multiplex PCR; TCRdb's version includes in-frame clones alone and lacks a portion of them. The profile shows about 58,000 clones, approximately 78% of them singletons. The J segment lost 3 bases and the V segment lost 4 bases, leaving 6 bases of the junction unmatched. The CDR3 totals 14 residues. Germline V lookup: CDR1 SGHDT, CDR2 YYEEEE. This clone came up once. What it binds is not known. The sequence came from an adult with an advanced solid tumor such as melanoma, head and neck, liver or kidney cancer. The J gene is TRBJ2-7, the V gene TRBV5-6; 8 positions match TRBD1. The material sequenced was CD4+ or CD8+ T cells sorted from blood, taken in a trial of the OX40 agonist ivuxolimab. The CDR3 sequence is CASSTGQGGYEQYF. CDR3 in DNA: TGTGCCAGCAGCACCGGACAGGGAGGCTACGAGCAGTACTTC.